The 32 T cell receptor beta chains below come from one sample, sequenced in a study of blood T cell repertoires in COVID-19 (dated by TCRdb to the early 2020s). Library creation used the immunoSEQ multiplex PCR assay. In its TCRdb copy, this immuneACCESS table keeps in-frame sequences only and misses some clones. Where compared with another copy, unresolved V genes explain less than half of these, and the others have no known cause. The sample table records 250,000 or so clones; 75% to 90% of these occur just once. Of the sample, approximately 4% falls within the top ten clones. Sequenced: PBMCs or T cells enriched from blood (not recorded which). The receptors shown here come from a woman aged 25-40 years with acute COVID-19.

The chain combines TRBV3-1 (or the pseudogene TRBV3-2) with TRBJ2-3; the D is unclear. Germline assignment: CDR1 LGHDT and CDR2 YNNKEL (reference sequence). Trimming pared 0 bases from V and 8 bases from J, leaving 3 bases between. The CDR3 consists of 11 residues. The CDR3 is CASSQDGTQYF. CDR3 DNA sequence: TGTGCCAGCAGCCAAGACGGTACGCAGTATTTT.

The genes are TRBV7-9 and TRBJ2-2, with D unclear. Trimming left V 4 bases short and J 1 base short, with 7 bases between. CDR1 and CDR2 (germline): SEHNR, FQNEAQ (reference sequence). The CDR3 is 14 residues long. Here the CDR3 reads CASSSPGNTGELFF. The CDR3 region has the DNA TGTGCCAGCAGCTCCCCGGGGAACACCGGGGAGCTGTTTTTT.

J is TRBJ2-1 and V is TRBV3-1 (or the pseudogene TRBV3-2); maybe TRBD1 (6 bases). CDR3 length: 18 residues. Per the germline V gene, CDR1 is LGHDT and CDR2 is YNNKEL (reference sequence). The V gene lost 3 bases and the J gene lost 8 bases, with 26 bases spanning the gap. The CDR3 sequence: CASSHLRDTQTVTDEQFF. CDR3 nucleotides: TGTGCCAGCAGCCACCTAAGGGACACTCAGACGGTTACGGATGAGCAGTTCTTC.

The J gene is TRBJ2-3, the V gene TRBV7-2; TRBD2 matches at 13 bases. This CDR3 spans 16 amino acids. J lost 5 bases, V lost 5 bases, and 7 bases had no gene match. Germline V gives CDR1 SGHTA, CDR2 FQGNSA. The CDR3 DNA follows: TGTGCCAGCAGCCAAGGGACTAGCGGGGTAATAGATACGCAGTATTTT. Residues: CASSQGTSGVIDTQYF. Filled out from reference TRBV7-2 and TRBJ2-3, the complete variable domain reads GAGVSQSPSNKVTEKGKDVELRCDPISGHTALYWYRQSLGQGLEFLIYFQGNSAPDKSGLPSDRFSAERTGGSVSTLTIQRTQQEDSAVYLCASSQGTSGVIDTQYFGPGTRLTVL.

The V call is TRBV10-3, the J call TRBJ2-2, with 8 bases fitting TRBD1. The CDR3 has 16 amino acids. Germline lookup yields CDR1 ENHRY and CDR2 SYGVKD. V shed 10 bases, J shed 2 bases, and the junction held 12 bases outside the gene matches. CDR3 sequence reads: CATTPVGTGNTGELFF. The CDR3 bases are TGTGCCACCACCCCCGTAGGGACAGGCAACACCGGGGAGCTGTTTTTT.

The V call is TRBV5-1, the J call TRBJ1-2; 9 bases are shared with TRBD1. This CDR3 is 16 amino acids long. CDR1 is SGHRS, CDR2 YFSETQ, per germline. The V and J ends lost 0 bases and 1 base, in that order; junction bases with no gene match: 4. The CDR3 reads CASSLGTGVVNYGYTF. The DNA of the CDR3 is TGCGCCAGCAGCTTGGGGACAGGGGTCGTTAACTATGGCTACACCTTC.

This rearrangement joins TRBV29-1 to TRBJ2-4; D might be TRBD1 (7 bases). The CDR3 length is 11 residues. V lost 5 bases and J lost 7, with 9 bases in between. Germline-derived CDR1 and CDR2 are SQVTM and ANQGSEA. The CDR3 DNA sequence: TGCAGCGTTTCAGGGGGGAACATTCAGTACTTC. It specifies CSVSGGNIQYF. Drawing the rest from reference TRBV29-1 and TRBJ2-4, the complete variable domain is SAVISQKPSRDICQRGTSLTIQCQVDSQVTMMFWYRQQPGQSLTLIATANQGSEATYESGFVIDKFPISRPNLTFSTLTVSNMSPEDSSIYLCSVSGGNIQYFGAGTRLSVL.

V gene TRBV19 combines with J gene TRBJ2-1, with 7 nucleotides matching TRBD2. The germline V gene encodes CDR1 LNHDA and CDR2 SQIVND (reference sequence). The CDR3 has 17 amino acids. J lost 4 bases, V lost 7 bases, and 16 bases had no gene match. This chain's CDR3 is CASIPKAASGLYNEQFF. The CDR3 DNA sequence: TGTGCCAGTATCCCCAAGGCGGCTAGCGGCCTTTACAATGAGCAGTTCTTC.

The chain combines TRBV7-2 with TRBJ1-4; D remains ambiguous. V shed 2 bases and J shed 0 bases, with 7 bases lying between them. The germline V gene has CDR1 SGHTA and CDR2 FQGNSA. This CDR3 region has 15 residues. CDR3 sequence (DNA): TGTGCCAGCAGCTTAACTCCCGCAACTAATGAAAAACTGTTTTTT. Translation gives CASSLTPATNEKLFF.

The genes are TRBV18 and TRBJ2-2, with TRBD1 matching 7 bases. V dropped 6 bases and J dropped 3; count of bases not matched to a gene: 10. This CDR3 is 16 amino acids long. Per germline, CDR1 KGHSH and CDR2 LQKENI. The chain's CDR3 is CASSIGRQGDTGELFF. CDR3 nucleotide sequence: TGTGCCAGCTCCATAGGCCGGCAGGGGGACACCGGGGAGCTGTTTTTT.

The V gene is TRBV5-6, the J gene TRBJ2-7, with TRBD1 matching 8 bases. This CDR3 has 14 amino acids. Germline loops: CDR1 SGHDT, CDR2 YYEEEE. After removal of 4 bases from V and 2 bases from J, the junction contained 5 bases not matched to a gene. This CDR3 reads CASSQTGAPYEQYF. The CDR3 nucleotides read TGTGCCAGCAGCCAGACAGGGGCCCCCTACGAGCAGTACTTC. Combining the CDR3 with reference TRBV5-6 and TRBJ2-7 gives the whole variable domain DAGVTQSPTHLIKTRGQQVTLRCSPKSGHDTVSWYQQALGQGPQFIFQYYEEEERQRGNFPDRFSGHQFPNYSSELNVNALLLGDSALYLCASSQTGAPYEQYFGPGTRLTVT.

The CDR3: CASSSHSGANVLTF. CDR3 bases: TGTGCCAGCAGTTCCCACTCTGGGGCCAACGTCCTGACTTTC. V usage is TRBV27 and J usage is TRBJ2-6; D is ambiguous. With 4 bases removed from V and 0 bases from J, the gap between germline ends came to 4 bases. The length of the CDR3 is 14 residues. The germline CDR1 and CDR2 sequences are MNHEY and SMNVEV (reference sequence).

The V gene is TRBV11-3, the J gene TRBJ1-5; a possible D gene is TRBD1 (5 bases). The V end was cut by 1 base, the J end by 0 bases, with 7 bases between. Germline V gene sequence: CDR1 SGHNT, CDR2 YENEEA. The CDR3 consists of 15 residues. The DNA of the CDR3 is TGTGCCAGCAGCTTAGCAGGGATTAGCAATCAGCCCCAGCATTTT. Its protein product is CASSLAGISNQPQHF.

This chain links TRBV7-7 with TRBJ2-1; 9 bases match TRBD2. The germline V gene encodes CDR1 SSHAT and CDR2 FNYEAQ (reference sequence). CDR3 length equals 15 residues. V trimming: 5 bases; J trimming: 0 bases; junction bases outside the gene matches: 2. CDR3: CASSDSGSSYNEQFF. Written as DNA, the CDR3 is TGTGCCAGCAGCGATAGCGGGAGCTCCTACAATGAGCAGTTCTTC.

This rearrangement joins TRBV14 to TRBJ1-2, with 8 bases aligning to TRBD1. Trimming at V came to 4 bases and at J to 3 bases, leaving 10 bases not matched to a gene. Per germline, CDR1 SGHDN and CDR2 FVKESK. The CDR3 runs to 16 residues. Written as DNA, the CDR3 is TGTGCCAGCAGCCCCACAGGACAGGGCTGGGACTATGGCTACACCTTC. It yields the protein CASSPTGQGWDYGYTF. Based on the CDR3 plus reference TRBV14 and TRBJ1-2, the full variable domain is EAGVTQFPSHSVIEKGQTVTLRCDPISGHDNLYWYRRVMGKEIKFLLHFVKESKQDESGMPNNRFLAERTGGTYSTLKVQPAELEDSGVYFCASSPTGQGWDYGYTFGSGTRLTVV.

V and J are TRBV5-1 and TRBJ2-2; TRBD1 is a possible D gene (6 bases). The germline gives CDR1 SGHRS, CDR2 YFSETQ. V lost 0 bases and J 0 bases, leaving 9 bases between the germline ends. The CDR3 spans 16 residues. In DNA, the CDR3 is TGCGCCAGCAGCTTGGAGGCAGGGGCGAACACCGGGGAGCTGTTTTTT. Translation gives CASSLEAGANTGELFF.

The J gene is TRBJ2-7, the V gene TRBV23-1, with 8 positions matching TRBD2. TRBV23-1 is classed as an ORF, of uncertain function. Unmatched junction bases numbered 10, after V lost 6 bases and J lost 3 bases. The CDR3 sequence is 15 residues long. The CDR3 DNA reads as TGCGCCAGCAGCCCTCGGGGGGGGCTTGACTACGAGCAGTACTTC. Amino acid sequence: CASSPRGGLDYEQYF.

The J gene is TRBJ2-1, the V gene TRBV4-2; perhaps TRBD1 as D (7 bases). This CDR3 is built from 15 residues. The ends were cut back, 3 bases at V and 7 bases at J, with 16 bases in the middle. The germline gives CDR1 LGHNA, CDR2 YNFKEQ. CDR3 nucleotide sequence: TGTGCCAGCAGCCAGGGACTCCAGGGGGGTAATGAGCAGTTCTTC. Amino acids: CASSQGLQGGNEQFF.

The chain recombines TRBV7-2 with TRBJ2-7; TRBD2 aligns across 10 bases. V shed 5 bases, J shed 0 bases, and the junction held 10 bases outside the gene matches. This CDR3 spans 17 amino acids. Germline loops: CDR1 SGHTA, CDR2 FQGNSA. The CDR3 region is CASSQAGGPASSYEQYF. In DNA, the CDR3 is TGTGCCAGCAGCCAAGCGGGAGGGCCCGCGAGCTCCTACGAGCAGTACTTC.

The V call is TRBV9, the J call TRBJ1-2, with TRBD1 matching over 9 bases. CDR3 size: 16 residues. CDR1 and CDR2 from the germline V gene are SGDLS and YYNGEE. V dropped 4 bases and J dropped 6; count of bases not matched to a gene: 13. The CDR3 nucleotides read TGTGCCAGCAGCCCGCGGGACAGGGAAAAGTCGGATGGCTACACCTTC. It specifies CASSPRDREKSDGYTF.

The chain recombines TRBV7-9 with TRBJ2-3, with 7 positions matching TRBD2. The CDR3 sequence is 15 residues long. Trimming removed 7 bases from V and 2 bases from J; junction bases left unmatched: 9. Per germline, CDR1 SEHNR and CDR2 FQNEAQ (reference sequence). CDR3 sequence (DNA): TGTGCCAGCAAGGGCGGACTAGTTGACACAGATACGCAGTATTTT. This translates into CASKGGLVDTDTQYF.

This chain's CDR3 is CASSEPVGAGTGELFF. The CDR3, as DNA: TGCGCCAGCAGTGAGCCAGTGGGAGCGGGCACCGGGGAGCTGTTTTTT. The chain is built from TRBV10-1 and TRBJ2-2, with a tentative D call TRBD2 (6 bases). The CDR3 length is 16 residues. Per the germline V gene, CDR1 is WNHNN and CDR2 is SYGVQD (reference sequence). Trimming stripped 2 bases from V and 4 bases from J, with 14 bases between.

The chain is built from TRBV19 and TRBJ2-7; TRBD2 matches 7 bases. CDR1 LNHDA and CDR2 SQIVND come from the germline V gene (reference sequence). The V and J ends lost 0 bases and 4 bases, in that order; junction bases with no gene match: 6. The CDR3 spans 15 residues. CDR3 DNA: TGTGCCAGTAGTATAGAAGGGACTACCCATTACGAGCAGTACTTC. Translating gives CASSIEGTTHYEQYF.

This chain links TRBV7-2 with TRBJ2-7; 8 bases fit TRBD1. Germline CDR1 SGHTA, CDR2 FQGNSA. V trimming: 1 base; J trimming: 6 bases; junction bases outside the gene matches: 8. This CDR3 has 15 amino acids. This CDR3 reads CASSLESGGIGEQYF. In DNA, the CDR3 is TGTGCCAGCAGCTTAGAGTCAGGGGGCATCGGCGAGCAGTACTTC.

The rearrangement links TRBV5-1 to TRBJ2-5; 10 nucleotides match TRBD2. Per germline, CDR1 SGHRS and CDR2 YFSETQ. V lost 3 bases to trimming and J lost 5 bases; unmatched junction nucleotides: 13. The CDR3 sequence is 17 residues long. In DNA, the CDR3 is TGCGCCAGCAGCTCAGGACTAGCGGCCCATCCGGGGGAGACCCAGTACTTC. It specifies CASSSGLAAHPGETQYF.

J is TRBJ2-2 and V is TRBV3-1 (or the pseudogene TRBV3-2); the match to TRBD2 covers 10 bases. The CDR3 sequence is 17 residues long. CDR1 is LGHDT and CDR2 is YNNKEL in the germline V gene (reference sequence). V lost 4 bases and J lost 1; bases outside the gene matches: 6. CDR3 DNA: TGTGCCAGCAGCCCTAGCGGGAGTTTGGGGAACACCGGGGAGCTGTTTTTT. As protein: CASSPSGSLGNTGELFF.

The rearrangement joins TRBV5-1 to TRBJ2-1, with 9 bases identical to TRBD2. V shed 0 bases, J shed 6 bases, and the junction held 4 bases outside the gene matches. This CDR3 has 15 residues. Germline V gives CDR1 SGHRS, CDR2 YFSETQ. The CDR3 spells CASSLVGTSFNEQFF. The DNA for the CDR3 is TGCGCCAGCAGCTTGGTTGGGACTAGCTTCAATGAGCAGTTCTTC. The full variable domain, completed using reference TRBV5-1 and TRBJ2-1, is KAGVTQTPRYLIKTRGQQVTLSCSPISGHRSVSWYQQTPGQGLQFLFEYFSETQRNKGNFPGRFSGRQFSNSRSEMNVSTLELGDSALYLCASSLVGTSFNEQFFGPGTRLTVL.

Points on this clone: The same CDR3 also results from other DNA sequences found in this sample. The J gene is TRBJ2-1, the V gene TRBV14; 8 bases are shared with TRBD1. The J segment lost 4 bases and the V segment lost 9 bases, leaving 11 bases of the junction unmatched. Germline CDR1 is SGHDN and CDR2 is FVKESK. The CDR3 is made up of 15 amino acids. CDR3 residues: CASKFSDRAYNEQFF. The DNA of the CDR3 is TGTGCCAGTAAGTTTTCGGACAGGGCTTACAATGAGCAGTTCTTC. Based on the CDR3 plus reference TRBV14 and TRBJ2-1, the full variable domain is EAGVTQFPSHSVIEKGQTVTLRCDPISGHDNLYWYRRVMGKEIKFLLHFVKESKQDESGMPNNRFLAERTGGTYSTLKVQPAELEDSGVYFCASKFSDRAYNEQFFGPGTRLTVL.

This clone showed up just a few times. The V and J genes are TRBV6-2 or TRBV6-3 and TRBJ2-1, with 13 bases lining up with TRBD2. Germline V gene data show CDR1 as MNHEY and CDR2 as SVGEGT. This CDR3 is built from 18 residues. The V and J ends lost 0 bases and 7 bases, in that order; junction bases with no gene match: 9. Here the CDR3 reads CASSYSSTSGRAENEQFF. Written as DNA, the CDR3 is TGTGCCAGCAGTTACTCGTCTACTAGCGGGAGGGCAGAGAATGAGCAGTTCTTC.

This chain uses TRBV2 with TRBJ1-2; 7 bases fit TRBD1. CDR1 is SNHLY, CDR2 FYNNEI, per germline. This CDR3 region has 13 residues. Trimming at V came to 10 bases and at J to 5 bases, leaving 10 bases not matched to a gene. Here the CDR3 reads CAIKDRWEYGYTF. DNA of the CDR3: TGTGCCATCAAGGACAGGTGGGAGTATGGCTACACCTTC.

The rearrangement links TRBV6-5 to TRBJ1-5; 8 nucleotides agree with TRBD1. Germline V CDR1 and CDR2: MNHEY, SVGAGI. Unmatched junction bases numbered 4, after V lost 6 bases and J lost 0 bases. The CDR3 is 15 amino acids. CDR3 loop: CASRWTGSSNQPQHF. DNA for the CDR3: TGTGCCAGCAGGTGGACAGGGTCTAGCAATCAGCCCCAGCATTTT.

This chain joins TRBV19 and TRBJ2-1; maybe TRBD1 (6 bases). Germline CDR1 and CDR2: LNHDA and SQIVND (reference sequence). The CDR3 is 15 residues long. V was clipped by 6 bases and J by 0 bases, with 12 bases between them. This CDR3 is CASRPLGGSYNEQFF. Here the CDR3 DNA reads TGTGCCAGTAGGCCTCTAGGGGGCTCCTACAATGAGCAGTTCTTC.